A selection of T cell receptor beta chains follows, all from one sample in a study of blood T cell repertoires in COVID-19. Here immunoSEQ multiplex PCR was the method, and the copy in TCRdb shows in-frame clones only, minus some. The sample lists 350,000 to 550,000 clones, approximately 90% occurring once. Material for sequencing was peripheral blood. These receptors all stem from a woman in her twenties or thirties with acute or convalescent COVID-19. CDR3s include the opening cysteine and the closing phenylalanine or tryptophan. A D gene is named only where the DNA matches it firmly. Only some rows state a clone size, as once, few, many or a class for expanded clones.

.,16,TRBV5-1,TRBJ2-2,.,CASRDGGRGNTGELFF,TGCGCCAGCAGAGACGGGGGGCGAGGAAACACCGGGGAGCTGTTTTTT
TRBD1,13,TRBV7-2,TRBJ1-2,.,CASSPQGAVGYTF,TGTGCCAGCAGTCCGCAGGGGGCGGTTGGCTACACCTTC
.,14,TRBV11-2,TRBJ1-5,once,CASSTAGRGQPQHF,TGTGCCAGCAGCACCGCGGGGCGCGGTCAGCCCCAGCATTTT
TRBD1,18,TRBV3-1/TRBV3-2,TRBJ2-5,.,CASSKRDRGVGGQETQYF,TGTGCCAGCAGCAAACGGGACAGGGGAGTAGGGGGCCAAGAGACCCAGTACTTC
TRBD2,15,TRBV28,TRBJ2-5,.,CASSLLAGGEETQYF,TGTGCCAGCAGTTTGCTAGCGGGGGGGGAAGAGACCCAGTACTTC
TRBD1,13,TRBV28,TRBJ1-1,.,CASSFIVQGARSF,TGTGCCAGCAGTTTTATAGTACAGGGGGCCCGCTCCTTT
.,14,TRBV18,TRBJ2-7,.,CASSLLRDGVEQYF,TGTGCCAGCTCACTCCTGCGGGACGGGGTCGAGCAGTACTTC
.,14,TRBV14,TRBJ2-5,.,CASSQVAMEETQYF,TGTGCCAGCAGCCAAGTTGCGATGGAAGAGACCCAGTACTTC
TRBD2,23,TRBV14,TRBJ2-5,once,CASSERRPRVTLAGGLGGETQYF,TGTGCCAGCAGCGAACGCCGCCCCCGGGTCACACTAGCGGGGGGGCTTGGAGGAGAGACCCAGTACTTC
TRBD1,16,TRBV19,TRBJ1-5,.,CASTSPDRGRSQPQHF,TGTGCCAGTACTTCCCCGGACAGGGGGCGAAGCCAGCCCCAGCATTTT
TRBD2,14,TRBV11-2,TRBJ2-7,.,CASSLLAGSNEQYF,TGTGCCAGCAGCTTGCTAGCGGGGTCTAACGAGCAGTACTTC
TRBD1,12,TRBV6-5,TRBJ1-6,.,CASGQGTSPLHF,TGTGCCAGCGGACAGGGTACTTCACCCCTCCACTTT